Listed below are T cell receptor beta chains from one sample, sequenced in a study of shared clonotypes between healthy human individuals. Produced via immunoSEQ multiplex PCR; TCRdb's table is partial and in-frame only. There are 1.5 million to 2.5 million clones in the sample; approximately 95% occur only once, and under 1.5% lies in the top ten. The sequencing sample was made of naive CD8+ T cells sorted from blood. These receptors were obtained from a man aged 18 to 30 in good health. CDR3s include the opening cysteine and the closing phenylalanine or tryptophan. The D gene is left open where the match is weak. Size is omitted from some rows. Given values are once, few, many or a class for expanded clones.

J gene,clone size,V gene,D gene,CDR3 protein,CDR3 DNA
TRBJ2-3,-,TRBV4-1,TRBD2,CASSRLAGEGDTQYF,TGCGCCAGCAGCCGTCTAGCGGGGGAAGGAGATACGCAGTATTTT
TRBJ1-2,-,TRBV27,-,CASSKTGYYGYTF,TGTGCCAGCAGCAAGACAGGATACTATGGCTACACCTTC
TRBJ2-2,-,TRBV18,TRBD1,CASSPPRTGGPGELFF,TGTGCCAGCTCACCACCGAGGACAGGGGGACCCGGGGAGCTGTTTTTT
TRBJ2-2,-,TRBV5-4,-,CASSFDGDTGELFF,TGTGCCAGCAGCTTTGACGGGGACACCGGGGAGCTGTTTTTT
TRBJ2-7,once,TRBV28,-,CASSLTARDEQYF,TGTGCCAGCAGTTTAACGGCGCGCGACGAGCAGTACTTC
TRBJ2-3,-,TRBV7-9,-,CASSLHTDTQYF,TGTGCCAGCAGCCTTCACACAGATACGCAGTATTTT
TRBJ2-1,-,TRBV4-1,TRBD1,CASSHSTGGSGNEQFF,TGCGCCAGCAGCCATTCTACAGGGGGCTCGGGCAATGAGCAGTTCTTC
TRBJ1-5,once,TRBV27,-,CASSLSSHFNQPQHF,TGTGCCAGCAGTTTATCGTCCCATTTCAATCAGCCCCAGCATTTT
TRBJ1-1,-,TRBV27,TRBD1,CASSLGQGSRKLLF,TGTGCCAGCAGTTTGGGACAGGGTTCCAGAAAGCTTCTCTTT
TRBJ2-5,-,TRBV27,TRBD1,CASSPWTGIVETQYF,TGTGCCAGCAGTCCATGGACAGGGATCGTTGAGACCCAGTACTTC
TRBJ2-7,-,TRBV9,-,CASSPRNGGIAYEQYF,TGTGCCAGCAGCCCCCGTAATGGCGGGATTGCCTACGAGCAGTACTTC
TRBJ2-4,-,TRBV11-2,-,CASSSGRGFAKNIQYF,TGTGCCAGCAGCTCAGGGAGGGGGTTCGCCAAAAACATTCAGTACTTC
TRBJ2-3,-,TRBV11-1,-,CASSPLSRSPTDTQYF,TGTGCCAGCAGCCCATTGTCCAGGAGTCCCACAGATACGCAGTATTTT
TRBJ1-2,-,TRBV9,-,CASSVGTAYTF,TGTGCCAGCAGCGTAGGAACAGCCTACACCTTC
TRBJ2-3,once,TRBV11-2,-,CASSPPSTDTQYF,TGTGCCAGCAGCCCGCCGTCCACAGATACGCAGTATTTT
TRBJ1-1,once,TRBV5-4,TRBD1,CASSLDRGLMNTEAFF,TGTGCCAGCAGCCTTGACAGGGGGCTTATGAACACTGAAGCTTTCTTT
TRBJ2-7,once,TRBV4-1,-,CASSQTGPKTLYEQYF,TGCGCCAGCAGCCAAACCGGGCCCAAGACCCTTTACGAGCAGTACTTC
TRBJ2-1,-,TRBV5-1,-,CASSSGDSSYNEQFF,TGCGCCAGCAGCTCGGGGGACAGCTCCTACAATGAGCAGTTCTTC
TRBJ2-7,-,TRBV15,-,CATSRDGMGGSYEQYF,TGTGCCACCAGCAGGGACGGAATGGGGGGTTCCTACGAGCAGTACTTC
TRBJ1-1,-,TRBV9,TRBD1,CASSYTGGGEAFF,TGTGCCAGCAGCTATACAGGGGGCGGTGAAGCTTTCTTT
TRBJ1-6,-,TRBV2,-,CASSVVGGLVGNSPLHF,TGTGCCAGCAGTGTTGTAGGAGGGTTGGTAGGTAATTCACCCCTCCACTTT
TRBJ2-7,-,TRBV7-6,TRBD1,CASSPGGQGSYEQYF,TGTGCCAGCAGCCCCGGGGGACAGGGTTCCTACGAGCAGTACTTC
TRBJ2-3,once,TRBV15,TRBD2,CATSRAVAGATDTQYF,TGTGCCACCAGCAGAGCGGTAGCGGGGGCCACAGATACGCAGTATTTT
TRBJ2-1,-,TRBV7-9,-,CASSLTSSPYNEQFF,TGTGCCAGCAGCTTAACTAGCAGCCCCTACAATGAGCAGTTCTTC
TRBJ1-2,-,TRBV5-6,TRBD1,CASSPTGAFNYGYTF,TGTGCCAGCAGCCCGACAGGGGCTTTTAACTATGGCTACACCTTC
TRBJ1-2,-,TRBV5-6,-,CASSPDGVFSYGYTF,TGTGCCAGCAGCCCGGACGGGGTTTTCAGCTATGGCTACACCTTC
TRBJ2-7,-,TRBV7-9,TRBD1,CASSLSTGGFSYEQYF,TGTGCCAGCAGCCTGAGTACAGGGGGATTTTCCTACGAGCAGTACTTC
TRBJ2-2,-,TRBV2,TRBD1,CASSGTGEGTGELFF,TGTGCCAGCAGTGGGACAGGGGAGGGCACCGGGGAGCTGTTTTTT
TRBJ2-2,-,TRBV7-7,TRBD2,CASSLAAGGGTGELFF,TGTGCTAGCAGCTTAGCTGCGGGGGGCGGCACCGGGGAGCTGTTTTTT
TRBJ1-1,-,TRBV9,-,CASSGEGLVEAFF,TGTGCCAGCAGCGGTGAGGGGCTCGTTGAAGCTTTCTTT
TRBJ2-1,once,TRBV5-5,-,CASSLAGMALNEQFF,TGTGCCAGCAGCTTGGCCGGGATGGCCCTCAATGAGCAGTTCTTC
TRBJ2-7,-,TRBV13,-,CASTKSGNEYEQYF,TGTGCCAGCACCAAGTCTGGGAACGAGTACGAGCAGTACTTC
TRBJ2-7,-,TRBV19,TRBD2,CASSAAGGPYEQYF,TGTGCCAGTAGTGCAGCGGGGGGCCCGTACGAGCAGTACTTC
TRBJ2-5,once,TRBV27,-,CASSLGPRSETQYF,TGTGCCAGCAGTTTAGGCCCCAGGAGTGAGACCCAGTACTTC
TRBJ1-2,few,TRBV14,-,CASSQSINYGYTF,TGTGCCAGCAGCCAGAGCATTAACTATGGCTACACCTTC
TRBJ2-7,-,TRBV29-1,-,CSVVGSGSSYEQYF,TGCAGCGTCGTGGGGTCCGGGTCTTCCTACGAGCAGTACTTC
TRBJ2-3,-,TRBV7-9,-,CASSSPPGGESTDTQYF,TGTGCCAGCAGCTCCCCCCCCGGCGGGGAAAGCACAGATACGCAGTATTTT
TRBJ1-5,-,TRBV4-1,-,CASSPHRGSNQPQHF,TGCGCCAGCAGCCCCCATAGAGGTAGCAATCAGCCCCAGCATTTT
TRBJ2-1,-,TRBV6-5,-,CASSYGAGLNEQFF,TGTGCCAGCAGTTACGGGGCAGGGTTGAATGAGCAGTTCTTC
TRBJ2-2,-,TRBV7-9,-,CASSLDPRELFF,TGTGCCAGCAGCTTAGATCCCCGGGAGCTGTTTTTT
TRBJ1-1,once,TRBV11-2,TRBD1,CASSPQRGQQNTEAFF,TGTGCCAGCAGCCCGCAAAGGGGGCAGCAGAACACTGAAGCTTTCTTT
TRBJ1-1,-,TRBV11-3,-,CASSLTLNTEAFF,TGTGCCAGCAGCTTGACCCTGAACACTGAAGCTTTCTTT
TRBJ1-3,-,TRBV6-6,-,CASWRGLGVRNTIYF,TGTGCCAGCTGGCGGGGCCTCGGGGTTCGAAACACCATATATTTT
TRBJ2-1,-,TRBV4-1,TRBD1,CASSLRGTGGNNEQFF,TGCGCCAGCAGCCTACGTGGGACAGGGGGCAACAATGAGCAGTTCTTC